This T cell receptor beta chain was captured in a study of cytomegalovirus exposure and HLA in healthy donors. Profiling relied on immunoSEQ multiplex PCR, and the TCRdb table lists in-frame clones only, not all of them. The sample lists some 240,000 clones, 87% occurring once. CDR1 is SQVTM, CDR2 ANQGSEA, per germline. The trim removed 6 bases at V and 7 bases at J, leaving 13 bases unmatched. The CDR3 consists of 15 residues. The gene calls are TRBV29-1 and TRBJ2-1; TRBD2 aligns across 9 bases. The origin of this receptor is a woman under 30 in good health and CMV-seropositive. Sample: PBMCs. CDR3 DNA: TGCAGCGTAGGGGGATTAGCGGGAGATATGAATGAGCAGTTCTTC. As protein: CSVGGLAGDMNEQFF.